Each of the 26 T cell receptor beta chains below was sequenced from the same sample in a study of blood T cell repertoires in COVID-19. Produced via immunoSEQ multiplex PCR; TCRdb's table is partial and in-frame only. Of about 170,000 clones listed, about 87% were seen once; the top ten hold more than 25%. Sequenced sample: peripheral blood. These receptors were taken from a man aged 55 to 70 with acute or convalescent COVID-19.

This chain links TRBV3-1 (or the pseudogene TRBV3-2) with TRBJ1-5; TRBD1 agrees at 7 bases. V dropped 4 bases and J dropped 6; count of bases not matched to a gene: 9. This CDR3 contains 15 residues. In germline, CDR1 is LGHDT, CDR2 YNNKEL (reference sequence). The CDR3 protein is CASSRGPRGVQPQHF. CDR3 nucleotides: TGTGCCAGCAGCCGTGGTCCCAGGGGGGTTCAGCCCCAGCATTTT.

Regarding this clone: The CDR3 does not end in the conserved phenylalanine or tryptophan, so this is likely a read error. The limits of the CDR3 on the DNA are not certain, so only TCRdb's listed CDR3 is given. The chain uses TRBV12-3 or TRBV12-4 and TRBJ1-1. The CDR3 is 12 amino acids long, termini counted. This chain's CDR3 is CASSFGERPVLS.

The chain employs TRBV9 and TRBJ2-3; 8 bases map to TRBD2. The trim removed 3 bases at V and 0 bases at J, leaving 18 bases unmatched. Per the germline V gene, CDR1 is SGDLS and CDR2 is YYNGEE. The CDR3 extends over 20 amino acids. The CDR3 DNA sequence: TGTGCCAGCAGCGGTCCGGGACTAGACCCCCGCGGCGGTAGCACAGATACGCAGTATTTT. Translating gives CASSGPGLDPRGGSTDTQYF. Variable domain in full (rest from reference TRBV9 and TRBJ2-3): DSGVTQTPKHLITATGQRVTLRCSPRSGDLSVYWYQQSLDQGLQFLIQYYNGEERAKGNILERFSAQQFPDLHSELNLSSLELGDSALYFCASSGPGLDPRGGSTDTQYFGPGTRLTVL.

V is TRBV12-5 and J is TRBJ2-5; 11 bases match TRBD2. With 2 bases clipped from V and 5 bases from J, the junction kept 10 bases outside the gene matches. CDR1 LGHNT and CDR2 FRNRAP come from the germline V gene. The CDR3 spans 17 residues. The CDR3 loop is CASGLTLSGRGTETQYF. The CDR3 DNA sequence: TGTGCTAGTGGTTTGACCCTTAGCGGGAGGGGGACGGAGACCCAGTACTTC. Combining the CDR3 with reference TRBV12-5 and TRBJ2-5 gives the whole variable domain DARVTQTPRHKVTEMGQEVTMRCQPILGHNTVFWYRQTMMQGLELLAYFRNRAPLDDSGMPKDRFSAEMPDATLATLKIQPSEPRDSAVYFCASGLTLSGRGTETQYFGPGTRLLVL.

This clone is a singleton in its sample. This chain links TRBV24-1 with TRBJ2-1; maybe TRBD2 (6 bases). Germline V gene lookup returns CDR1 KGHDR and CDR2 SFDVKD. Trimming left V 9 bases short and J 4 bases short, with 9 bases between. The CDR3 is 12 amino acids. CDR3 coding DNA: TGTGCCACCTCACGGGGGTACAATGAGCAGTTCTTC. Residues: CATSRGYNEQFF.

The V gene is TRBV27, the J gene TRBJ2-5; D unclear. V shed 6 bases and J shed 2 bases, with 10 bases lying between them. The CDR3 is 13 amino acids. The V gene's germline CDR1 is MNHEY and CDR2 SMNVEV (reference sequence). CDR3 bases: TGTGCCAGCAGCAAACGGGTACAAGAGACCCAGTACTTC. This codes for CASSKRVQETQYF.

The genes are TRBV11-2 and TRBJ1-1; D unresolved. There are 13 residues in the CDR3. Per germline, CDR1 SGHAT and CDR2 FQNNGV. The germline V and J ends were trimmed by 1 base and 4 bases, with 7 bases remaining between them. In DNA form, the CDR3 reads TGTGCCAGCAGCTTAGGTCCGGGCACTGAAGCTTTCTTT. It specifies CASSLGPGTEAFF.

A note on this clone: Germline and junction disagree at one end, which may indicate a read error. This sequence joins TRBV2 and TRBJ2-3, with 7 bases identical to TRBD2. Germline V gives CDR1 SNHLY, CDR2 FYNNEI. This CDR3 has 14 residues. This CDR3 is CATSSGLSTDTQYF. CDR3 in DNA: TGTGCCACCAGTAGCGGGCTCAGCACAGATACGCAGTATTTT.

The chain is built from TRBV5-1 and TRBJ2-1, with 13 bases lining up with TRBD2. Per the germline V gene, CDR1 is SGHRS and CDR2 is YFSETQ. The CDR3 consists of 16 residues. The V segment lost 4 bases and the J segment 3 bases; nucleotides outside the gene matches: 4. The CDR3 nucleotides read TGCGCCAGCAGCGCCGGGACTAGCGGGATCTACAATGAGCAGTTCTTC. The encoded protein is CASSAGTSGIYNEQFF.

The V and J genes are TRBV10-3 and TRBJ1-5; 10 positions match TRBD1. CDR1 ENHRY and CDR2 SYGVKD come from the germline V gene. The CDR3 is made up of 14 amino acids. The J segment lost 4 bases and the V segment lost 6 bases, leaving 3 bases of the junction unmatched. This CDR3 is CAISRDRGNQPQHF. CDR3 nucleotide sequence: TGTGCCATCAGCCGGGACAGGGGAAATCAGCCCCAGCATTTT.

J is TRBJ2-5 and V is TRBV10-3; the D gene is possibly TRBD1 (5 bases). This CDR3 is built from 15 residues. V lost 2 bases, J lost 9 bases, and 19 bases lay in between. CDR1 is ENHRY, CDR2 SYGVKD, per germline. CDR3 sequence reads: CAISEPVFDEGAQYF. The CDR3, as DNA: TGTGCCATCAGTGAGCCCGTATTTGACGAAGGGGCCCAGTACTTC.

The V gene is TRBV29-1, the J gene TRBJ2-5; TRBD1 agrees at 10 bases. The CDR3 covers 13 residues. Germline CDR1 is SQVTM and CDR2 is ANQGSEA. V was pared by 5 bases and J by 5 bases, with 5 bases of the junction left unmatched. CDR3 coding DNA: TGCAGCGTTCCGGGACAGGGGTTCGAGACCCAGTACTTC. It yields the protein CSVPGQGFETQYF. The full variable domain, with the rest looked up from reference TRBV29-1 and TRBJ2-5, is SAVISQKPSRDICQRGTSLTIQCQVDSQVTMMFWYRQQPGQSLTLIATANQGSEATYESGFVIDKFPISRPNLTFSTLTVSNMSPEDSSIYLCSVPGQGFETQYFGPGTRLLVL.

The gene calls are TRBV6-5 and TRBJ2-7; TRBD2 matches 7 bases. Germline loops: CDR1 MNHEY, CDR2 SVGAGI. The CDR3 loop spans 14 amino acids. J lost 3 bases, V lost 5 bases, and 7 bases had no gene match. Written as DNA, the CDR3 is TGTGCCAGCAGTACGAACAGCGGGGACTACGAGCAGTACGTC. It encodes CASSTNSGDYEQYV.

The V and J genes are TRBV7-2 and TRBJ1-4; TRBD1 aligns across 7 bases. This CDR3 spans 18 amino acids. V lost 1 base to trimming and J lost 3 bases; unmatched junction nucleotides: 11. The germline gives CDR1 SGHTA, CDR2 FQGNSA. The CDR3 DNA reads TGTGCCAGCAGCTTAGGGGGAACAGGGGCGGGATCTAATGAAAAACTGTTTTTT. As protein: CASSLGGTGAGSNEKLFF.

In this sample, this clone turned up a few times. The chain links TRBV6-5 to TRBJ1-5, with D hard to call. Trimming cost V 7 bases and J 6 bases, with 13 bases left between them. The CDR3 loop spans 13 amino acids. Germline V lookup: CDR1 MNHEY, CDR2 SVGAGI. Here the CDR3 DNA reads TGTGCCAGCATGTTGGCGGTGGGTCAGCCCCAGCATTTT. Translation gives CASMLAVGQPQHF.

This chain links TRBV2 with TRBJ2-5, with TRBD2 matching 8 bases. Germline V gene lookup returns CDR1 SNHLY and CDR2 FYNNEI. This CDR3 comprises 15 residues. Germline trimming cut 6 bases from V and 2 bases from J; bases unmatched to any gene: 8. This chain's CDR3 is CASSGRGSLQETQYF. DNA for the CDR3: TGTGCCAGCAGCGGGAGGGGCTCCCTACAAGAGACCCAGTACTTC.

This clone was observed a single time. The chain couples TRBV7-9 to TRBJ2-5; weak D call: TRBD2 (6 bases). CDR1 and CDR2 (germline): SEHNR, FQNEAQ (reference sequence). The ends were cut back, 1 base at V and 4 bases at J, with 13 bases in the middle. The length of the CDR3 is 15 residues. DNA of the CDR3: TGTGCCAGCAGCTTAGGGGGGGAGTCCAGAGAGACCCAGTACTTC. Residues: CASSLGGESRETQYF.

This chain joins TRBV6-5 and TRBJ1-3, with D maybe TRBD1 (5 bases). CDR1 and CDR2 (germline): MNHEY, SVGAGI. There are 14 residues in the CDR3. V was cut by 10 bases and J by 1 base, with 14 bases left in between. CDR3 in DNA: TGTGCCACCTCTGGACAAGTTTCTGGAAACACCATATATTTT. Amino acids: CATSGQVSGNTIYF.

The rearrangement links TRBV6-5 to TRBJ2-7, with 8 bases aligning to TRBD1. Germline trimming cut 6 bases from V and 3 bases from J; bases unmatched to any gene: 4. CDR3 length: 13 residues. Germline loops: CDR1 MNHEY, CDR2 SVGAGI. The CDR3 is CASRLGQVYEQYV. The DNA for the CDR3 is TGTGCCAGCAGACTGGGACAGGTCTACGAGCAGTACGTC.

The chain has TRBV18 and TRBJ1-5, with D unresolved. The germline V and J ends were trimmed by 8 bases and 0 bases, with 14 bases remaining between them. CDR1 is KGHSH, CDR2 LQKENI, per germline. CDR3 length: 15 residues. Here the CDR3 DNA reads TGTGCCAGCGCCGAGGCAGCTTATAGCAATCAGCCCCAGCATTTT. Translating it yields CASAEAAYSNQPQHF.

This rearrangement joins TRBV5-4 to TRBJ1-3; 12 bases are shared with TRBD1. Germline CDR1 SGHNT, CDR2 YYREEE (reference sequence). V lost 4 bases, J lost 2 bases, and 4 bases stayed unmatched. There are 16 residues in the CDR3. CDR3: CASSPGQGATGNTIYF. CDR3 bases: TGTGCCAGCAGCCCGGGACAGGGGGCGACTGGAAACACCATATATTTT.

The CDR3, as DNA: TGCGCCAGCAGCGAGGACAGGGGGCGATTGTCCTACGAGCAGTACTTC. This encodes CASSEDRGRLSYEQYF. The J gene is TRBJ2-7, the V gene TRBV5-1; TRBD1 matches at 11 bases. J was trimmed by 1 base and V by 4 bases; bases with no gene match: 7. Looked up from germline, CDR1 is SGHRS and CDR2 is YFSETQ. This CDR3 is built from 16 residues.

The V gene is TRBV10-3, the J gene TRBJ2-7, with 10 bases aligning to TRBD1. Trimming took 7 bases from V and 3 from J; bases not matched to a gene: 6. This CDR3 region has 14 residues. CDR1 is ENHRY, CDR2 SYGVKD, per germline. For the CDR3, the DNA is TGTGCCATCACTTCAGGGACAGGGGACTACGAGCAGTACTTC. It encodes CAITSGTGDYEQYF.

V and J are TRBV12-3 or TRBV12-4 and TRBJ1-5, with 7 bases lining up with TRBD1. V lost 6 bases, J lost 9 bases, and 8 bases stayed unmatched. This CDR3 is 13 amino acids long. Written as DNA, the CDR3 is TGTGCCAGCAGCTCAGGGGGTTCAAGGCCCCAGCATTTT. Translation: CASSSGGSRPQHF.

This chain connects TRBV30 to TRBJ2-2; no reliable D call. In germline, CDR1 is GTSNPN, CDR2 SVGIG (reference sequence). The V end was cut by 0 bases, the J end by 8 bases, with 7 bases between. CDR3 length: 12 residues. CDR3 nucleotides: TGTGCCTGGAGTGTCCTCTTTGGGGAGCTGTTTTTT. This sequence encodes CAWSVLFGELFF.

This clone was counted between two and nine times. This chain's CDR3 is CASSEFNGGQYSYEQYV. The CDR3 bases are TGTGCCAGCAGTGAATTTAACGGGGGGCAATACTCCTACGAGCAGTACGTC. The chain links TRBV6-1 to TRBJ2-7, with a tentative D call TRBD2 (7 bases). V was cut by 2 bases and J by 0 bases, with 17 bases left in between. Germline V gives CDR1 MNHNS, CDR2 SASEGT. The length of the CDR3 is 17 residues.